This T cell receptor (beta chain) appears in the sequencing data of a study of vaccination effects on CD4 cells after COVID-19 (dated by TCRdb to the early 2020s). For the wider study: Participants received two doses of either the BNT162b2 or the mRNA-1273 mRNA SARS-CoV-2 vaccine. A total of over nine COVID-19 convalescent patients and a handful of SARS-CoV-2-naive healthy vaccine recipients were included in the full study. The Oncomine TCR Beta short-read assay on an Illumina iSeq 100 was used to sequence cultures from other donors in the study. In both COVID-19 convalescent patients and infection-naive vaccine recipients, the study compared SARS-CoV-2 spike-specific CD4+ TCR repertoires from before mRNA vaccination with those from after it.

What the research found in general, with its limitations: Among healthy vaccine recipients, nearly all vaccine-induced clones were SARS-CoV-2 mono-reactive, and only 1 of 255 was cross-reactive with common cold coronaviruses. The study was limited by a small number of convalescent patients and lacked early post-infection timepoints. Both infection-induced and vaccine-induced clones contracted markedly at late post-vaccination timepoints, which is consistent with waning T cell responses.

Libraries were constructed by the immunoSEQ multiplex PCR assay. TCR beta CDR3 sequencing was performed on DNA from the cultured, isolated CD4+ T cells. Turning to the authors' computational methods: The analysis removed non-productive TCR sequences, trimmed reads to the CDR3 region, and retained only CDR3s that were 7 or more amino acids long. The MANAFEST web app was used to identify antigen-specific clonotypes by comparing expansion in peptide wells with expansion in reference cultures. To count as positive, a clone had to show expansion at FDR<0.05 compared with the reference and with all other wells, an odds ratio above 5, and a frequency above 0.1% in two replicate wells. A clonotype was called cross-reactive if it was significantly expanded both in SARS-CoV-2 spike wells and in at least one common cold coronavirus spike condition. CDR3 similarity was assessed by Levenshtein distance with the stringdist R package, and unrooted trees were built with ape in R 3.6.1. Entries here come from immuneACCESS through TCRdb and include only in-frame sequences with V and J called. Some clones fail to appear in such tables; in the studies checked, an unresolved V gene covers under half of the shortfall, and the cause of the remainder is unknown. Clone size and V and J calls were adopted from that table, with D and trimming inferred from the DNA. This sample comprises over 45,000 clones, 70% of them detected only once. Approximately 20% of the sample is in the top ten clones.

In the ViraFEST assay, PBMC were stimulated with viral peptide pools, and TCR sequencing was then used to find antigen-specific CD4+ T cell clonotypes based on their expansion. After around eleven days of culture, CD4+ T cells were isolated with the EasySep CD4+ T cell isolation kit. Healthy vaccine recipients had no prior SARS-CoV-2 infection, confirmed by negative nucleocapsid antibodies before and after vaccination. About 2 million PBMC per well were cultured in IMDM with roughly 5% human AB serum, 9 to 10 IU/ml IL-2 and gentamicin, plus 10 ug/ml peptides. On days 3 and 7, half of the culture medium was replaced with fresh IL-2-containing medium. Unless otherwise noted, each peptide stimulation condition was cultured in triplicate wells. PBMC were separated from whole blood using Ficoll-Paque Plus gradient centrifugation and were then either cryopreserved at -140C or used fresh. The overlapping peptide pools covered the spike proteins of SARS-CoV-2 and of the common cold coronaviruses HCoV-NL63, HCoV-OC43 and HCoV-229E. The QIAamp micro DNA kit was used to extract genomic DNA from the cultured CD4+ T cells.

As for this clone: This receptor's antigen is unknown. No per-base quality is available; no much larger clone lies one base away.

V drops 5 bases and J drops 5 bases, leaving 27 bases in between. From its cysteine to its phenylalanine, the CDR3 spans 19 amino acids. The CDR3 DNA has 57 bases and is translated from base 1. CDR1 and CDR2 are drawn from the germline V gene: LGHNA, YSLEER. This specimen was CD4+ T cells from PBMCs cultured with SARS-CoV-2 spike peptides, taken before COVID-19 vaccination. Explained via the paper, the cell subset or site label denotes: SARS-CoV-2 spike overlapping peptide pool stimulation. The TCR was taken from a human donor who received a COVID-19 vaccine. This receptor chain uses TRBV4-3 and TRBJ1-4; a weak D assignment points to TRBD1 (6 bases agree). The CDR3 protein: CASSARIWSVGGLNEKLFF. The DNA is TGCGCCAGCAGCGCGAGGATATGGAGTGTCGGGGGCCTGAATGAAAAACTGTTTTTT.